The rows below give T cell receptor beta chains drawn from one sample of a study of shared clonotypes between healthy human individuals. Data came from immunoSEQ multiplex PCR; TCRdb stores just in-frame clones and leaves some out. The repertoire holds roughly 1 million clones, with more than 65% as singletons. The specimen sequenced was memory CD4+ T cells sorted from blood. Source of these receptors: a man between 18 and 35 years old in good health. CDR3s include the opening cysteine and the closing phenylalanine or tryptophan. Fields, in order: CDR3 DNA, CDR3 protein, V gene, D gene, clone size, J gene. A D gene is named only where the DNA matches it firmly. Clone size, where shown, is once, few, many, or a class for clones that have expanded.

DNA: TGTGCCAGCAGCGGGACTAGCGGAAATGAGCAGTTCTTC
CDR3: CASSGTSGNEQFF
V: TRBV6-6
D: TRBD2
size: .
J: TRBJ2-1

DNA: TGTGCCAGCAGCTTACGGACAGGGGGAAATGAAAAACTGTTTTTT
CDR3: CASSLRTGGNEKLFF
V: TRBV7-9
D: TRBD1
size: .
J: TRBJ1-4

DNA: TGTGCCAGTAGCAGGGGGCGCGGAAATGAAAAACTGTTTTTT
CDR3: CASSRGRGNEKLFF
V: TRBV19
D: TRBD1
size: few
J: TRBJ1-4

DNA: TGTGCCAGCAGCCCGAGGACAGGCCCTGAAGCTTTCTTT
CDR3: CASSPRTGPEAFF
V: TRBV13
D: TRBD1
size: .
J: TRBJ1-1

DNA: TGTGCCAGCAGTGACAGAGAGAACACCGGGGAGCTGTTTTTT
CDR3: CASSDRENTGELFF
V: TRBV6-1
D: .
size: .
J: TRBJ2-2

DNA: TGTGCCATCAGTGTTACAGGGTACACAGATACGCAGTATTTT
CDR3: CAISVTGYTDTQYF
V: TRBV10-3
D: .
size: .
J: TRBJ2-3

DNA: TGTGCCAGTCGGACAGGGCAGTCACCCCTCCACTTT
CDR3: CASRTGQSPLHF
V: TRBV19
D: TRBD1
size: many
J: TRBJ1-6

DNA: TGTGCCAGCAGCTTGGCCCCGGCCTCTAATGAAAAACTGTTTTTT
CDR3: CASSLAPASNEKLFF
V: TRBV5-5
D: .
size: .
J: TRBJ1-4

DNA: TGTGCCAGCAGTGAATGGTCCTCGGATCGGAATTCACCCCTCCACTTT
CDR3: CASSEWSSDRNSPLHF
V: TRBV6-1
D: .
size: few
J: TRBJ1-6

DNA: TGTGCCAGCAGCCCGGACAGGGATCAGCCCCAGCATTTT
CDR3: CASSPDRDQPQHF
V: TRBV5-8
D: TRBD1
size: .
J: TRBJ1-5

DNA: TGTGCCAGCAGCCTAAGACAGGGGGCCCTCCTTCTCTATGGCTACACCTTC
CDR3: CASSLRQGALLLYGYTF
V: TRBV5-8
D: TRBD1
size: .
J: TRBJ1-2

DNA: TGCGCCAGCAGCTTGGCTAGAATTTGCGAGACCCAGTACTTC
CDR3: CASSLARICETQYF
V: TRBV5-1
D: .
size: .
J: TRBJ2-5

DNA: TGTGCCAGCAGCCCGACAGGGAACTATGGCTACACCTTC
CDR3: CASSPTGNYGYTF
V: TRBV9
D: TRBD1
size: few
J: TRBJ1-2

DNA: TGTGCCAGCAGTTTATCTGGTGGCTACGAGCAGTACTTC
CDR3: CASSLSGGYEQYF
V: TRBV27
D: .
size: .
J: TRBJ2-7

DNA: TGTGCCAGCTCGAATAGCGGGGGGGCCAATGAGCAGTTCTTC
CDR3: CASSNSGGANEQFF
V: TRBV28
D: TRBD2
size: .
J: TRBJ2-1

DNA: TGTGCCAGCTCACCACCGACGAGGGACCTTATCCACTTT
CDR3: CASSPPTRDLIHF
V: TRBV18
D: .
size: .
J: TRBJ1-6

DNA: TGCAGCGTTCAGGGGAACACTGAAGCTTTCTTT
CDR3: CSVQGNTEAFF
V: TRBV29-1
D: .
size: .
J: TRBJ1-1

DNA: TGTGCCAGCACTCAAGCGGGGCCCGGAGAGACCCAGTACTTC
CDR3: CASTQAGPGETQYF
V: TRBV2
D: TRBD2
size: .
J: TRBJ2-5

DNA: TGCGCCAGCAGCCAAGAGGCTAGTGCTGGACAGCTGATGTACTTC
CDR3: CASSQEASAGQLMYF
V: TRBV4-3
D: .
size: .
J: TRBJ2-7

DNA: TGCAGCGTACAGGGGGTAGGATATGGCTACACCTTC
CDR3: CSVQGVGYGYTF
V: TRBV29-1
D: TRBD1
size: .
J: TRBJ1-2

DNA: TGTGCCAGTAGTCCCCCCGGACTCCCAGGTGCAACTGAAGCTTTCTTT
CDR3: CASSPPGLPGATEAFF
V: TRBV19
D: .
size: .
J: TRBJ1-1

DNA: TGTGCCAGCACCTGGGGTCTCGAGCAGTACTTC
CDR3: CASTWGLEQYF
V: TRBV2
D: .
size: .
J: TRBJ2-7